The 21 T cell receptor beta chains given below trace back to one sample, sequenced in a study of T cells in Graves' hyperthyroidism and ophthalmopathy. Template material for amplifying TCR beta CDR3 regions consisted of RNA transcripts. During a first-round RT-PCR of the TCR CDR3, the HTBI primer set was used. TCRdb ran MiXCR on the multiplex PCR reads and lists one entry per CDR3 protein. The sample gives around 700,000 distinct CDR3 sequences, over 15% of which show up once; 16% is in the top ten. The specimen sequenced was blood. Receptor source: a woman aged 45 to 65 with Graves' hyperthyroidism that later progressed to Graves' ophthalmopathy.

This clonotype showed up many times. CDR3 sequence: CASSFPVWDGYEQYF. For the CDR3, the DNA is TGTGCCAGCAGCTTCCCTGTGTGGGACGGCTACGAGCAGTACTTC. This chain uses TRBV11-2 with TRBJ2-7, with D perhaps TRBD1 or TRBD2 (5 bases each). Looked up from germline, CDR1 is SGHAT and CDR2 is FQNNGV. The CDR3 has 15 amino acids. V lost 3 bases, J lost 3 bases, and 15 bases lay in between. Based on the CDR3 plus reference TRBV11-2 and TRBJ2-7, the full variable domain is EAGVAQSPRYKIIEKRQSVAFWCNPISGHATLYWYQQILGQGPKLLIQFQNNGVVDDSQLPKDRFSAERLKGVDSTLKIQPAKLEDSAVYLCASSFPVWDGYEQYFGPGTRLTVT.

The genes are TRBV19 and TRBJ1-5; 7 bases are a match to TRBD1. This CDR3 comprises 17 residues. Germline loops: CDR1 LNHDA, CDR2 SQIVND (reference sequence). V shed 3 bases, J shed 1 base, and the junction held 9 bases outside the gene matches. The CDR3 DNA reads TGTGCCAGTAGTATGTTCAGTGGGGACAGCAGCAATCAGCCCCAGCATTTT. Encoded protein: CASSMFSGDSSNQPQHF.

This chain connects TRBV11-2 to TRBJ1-3, with unresolved D. Germline V gene data show CDR1 as SGHAT and CDR2 as FQNNGV. The CDR3 has 15 residues. Between the trimmed V and J ends, which lost 0 bases and 2 bases, there was a span of 8 bases. The CDR3 region has the DNA TGTGCCAGCAGCTTAGATGGTAGGCCTGGAAACACCATATATTTT. Translated: CASSLDGRPGNTIYF.

J is TRBJ1-4 and V is TRBV10-3, with 11 bases lining up with TRBD1. CDR1 is ENHRY, CDR2 SYGVKD, per germline. V shed 8 bases, J shed 7 bases, and the junction held 3 bases outside the gene matches. This CDR3 contains 13 residues. Here the CDR3 reads CAIGGTGGEKLFF. The CDR3 DNA sequence: TGTGCCATCGGGGGGACAGGGGGTGAAAAACTGTTTTTT.

There are many counts of this clonotype. This rearrangement joins TRBV9 to TRBJ1-1; TRBD1 matches 9 bases. Germline trimming cut 1 base from V and 3 bases from J; bases unmatched to any gene: 7. The CDR3 has 16 residues. CDR1 is SGDLS and CDR2 is YYNGEE in the germline V gene. The CDR3 DNA follows: TGTGCCAGCAGCGTAACCGCACAGGGGGCGGACACTGAAGCTTTCTTT. This sequence encodes CASSVTAQGADTEAFF.

A few counts support this clonotype. This chain links TRBV5-1 with TRBJ1-1; 7 bases map to TRBD1. From germline, CDR1 is SGHRS and CDR2 YFSETQ. Losses at the gene ends were 3 bases for V and 6 bases for J; bases not matched to a gene: 11. The CDR3 loop spans 15 amino acids. As DNA, the CDR3 is TGCGCCAGCAGCTCTTTTGGACAGGTTAACGCTGAAGCTTTCTTT. It specifies CASSSFGQVNAEAFF.

This clonotype has ten or more counts. The V and J genes are TRBV18 and TRBJ1-1, with D uncertain. The CDR3 runs 15 residues. Between the trimmed V and J ends, which lost 0 bases and 1 base, there was a span of 9 bases. Germline-derived CDR1 and CDR2 are KGHSH and LQKENI. In DNA, the CDR3 is TGTGCCAGCTCACCACCGAACCCCGAGAACACTGAAGCTTTCTTT. Translation gives CASSPPNPENTEAFF.

This clonotype was counted many times. The chain employs TRBV30 and TRBJ2-1; no reliable D call. The V gene lost 4 bases and the J gene lost 6 bases, with 13 bases spanning the gap. The germline CDR1 and CDR2 sequences are GTSNPN and SVGIG (reference sequence). This CDR3 contains 13 residues. CDR3 loop: CAWNPRQRNEQFF. The DNA of the CDR3 is TGTGCCTGGAATCCCCGCCAGCGCAATGAGCAGTTCTTC.

The sample holds many counts of this clonotype. J is TRBJ2-7 and V is TRBV13, with 9 bases identical to TRBD1. V was pared by 6 bases and J by 3 bases, with 9 bases of the junction left unmatched. The CDR3 is 15 residues long. CDR1 is PRHDT, CDR2 FYEKMQ, per germline (reference sequence). The CDR3 protein is CASSTLQGADYEQYF. The CDR3 coding sequence is TGTGCCAGCAGTACATTACAGGGGGCGGACTACGAGCAGTACTTC.

In this sample, this clonotype turned up many times. This chain uses TRBV7-8 with TRBJ1-1, with unresolved D. Trimming cost V 2 bases and J 2 bases, with 12 bases left between them. This CDR3 has 15 amino acids. Germline V gene sequence: CDR1 SGHVS, CDR2 FQNEAQ. Written as DNA, the CDR3 is TGTGCCAGCAGCTTACTGGGCAGAGACAACACTGAAGCTTTCTTT. Translation: CASSLLGRDNTEAFF.

The sample holds a few counts of this clonotype. The V gene is TRBV6-1, the J gene TRBJ1-1, with D hard to call. The V and J ends lost 3 bases and 11 bases respectively, with 13 bases between them. This CDR3 region has 12 residues. Germline lookup yields CDR1 MNHNS and CDR2 SASEGT. In DNA form, the CDR3 reads TGTGCCAGCAGTGATCAGAGGGTCACGGCTTTCTTT. Translation: CASSDQRVTAFF.

This clonotype has only a few counts. The gene calls are TRBV30 and TRBJ1-2; D not certain. The CDR3 contains 13 residues. The ends were cut back, 2 bases at V and 5 bases at J, with 12 bases in the middle. The germline gives CDR1 GTSNPN, CDR2 SVGIG (reference sequence). The CDR3 DNA follows: TGTGCCTGGAGTCGTTACCGTTTATATGGCTACACCTTC. It translates to CAWSRYRLYGYTF.

This chain joins TRBV27 and TRBJ2-7, with D tentatively TRBD1 or TRBD2 (5 bases each). Looked up from germline, CDR1 is MNHEY and CDR2 is SMNVEV (reference sequence). CDR3 length: 14 amino acids. V dropped 2 bases and J dropped 4 bases, with 12 bases sitting between them. The CDR3: CASSLRGDGYEQYF. CDR3 nucleotides: TGTGCCAGCAGTTTAAGAGGGGATGGTTACGAGCAGTACTTC.

The J gene is TRBJ1-5, the V gene TRBV9; D gene unclear. In germline, CDR1 is SGDLS, CDR2 YYNGEE. The germline V and J ends were trimmed by 4 bases and 7 bases, with 12 bases remaining between them. The CDR3 consists of 13 residues. The CDR3 DNA reads as TGTGCCAGCAGCCCCCGCCTAGAGCAGCCCCAGCATTTT. Its translation is CASSPRLEQPQHF.

The chain uses TRBV20-1 and TRBJ1-5; D ambiguous. Trimming pared 5 bases from V and 3 bases from J, leaving 11 bases between. The CDR3 extends over 13 amino acids. Germline V gene lookup returns CDR1 DFQATT and CDR2 SNEGSKA (reference sequence). The CDR3 DNA sequence: TGCAGTGCTCCCCCGGATCCCAATCAGCCCCAGCATTTT. It encodes CSAPPDPNQPQHF.

In this sample, this clonotype turned up a few times. J is TRBJ1-6 and V is TRBV7-9, with 10 positions matching TRBD1. V lost 2 bases and J lost 10; bases outside the gene matches: 5. CDR1 and CDR2 from the germline V gene are SEHNR and FQNEAQ (reference sequence). The CDR3 spans 15 residues. The CDR3 sequence is CASSLRGTGVSPLHF. The CDR3 bases are TGTGCCAGCAGCTTAAGGGGGACAGGGGTCTCACCCCTCCACTTT. Full variable domain (missing parts from reference TRBV7-9 and TRBJ1-6): DTGVSQNPRHKITKRGQNVTFRCDPISEHNRLYWYRQTLGQGPEFLTYFQNEAQLEKSRLLSDRFSAERPKGSFSTLEIQRTEQGDSAMYLCASSLRGTGVSPLHFGNGTRLTVT.

This clonotype was counted a few times. The genes are TRBV9 and TRBJ1-4; D might be TRBD1 (5 bases). This CDR3 spans 18 amino acids. V shed 4 bases and J shed 3 bases, with 22 bases lying between them. The germline V gene encodes CDR1 SGDLS and CDR2 YYNGEE. The CDR3 bases are TGTGCCAGCAGCAATTCATTCGGGGGAGTGGAGTCTAATGAAAAACTGTTTTTT. Encoded protein: CASSNSFGGVESNEKLFF.

The V call is TRBV4-1, the J call TRBJ1-5; no clear D gene. The germline V gene encodes CDR1 MGHRA and CDR2 YSYEKL. V shed 0 bases and J shed 0 bases, with 6 bases lying between them. This CDR3 has 15 residues. CDR3 nucleotide sequence: TGCGCCAGCAGCCAAGAGGTCCGTAGCAATCAGCCCCAGCATTTT. Protein product: CASSQEVRSNQPQHF.

This clonotype has at least ten counts. The chain uses TRBV12-3 or TRBV12-4 and TRBJ2-5; D not certain. Trimming removed 2 bases at V and 1 base at J, with 14 bases between. The CDR3 is 16 residues long. CDR3 bases: TGTGCCAGCAGTTTATTCAGGCGAGCCTCCCAAGAGACCCAGTACTTC. Its protein product is CASSLFRRASQETQYF.

Many counts were recorded for this clonotype. This chain connects TRBV6-1 to TRBJ1-2; D is possibly TRBD1 (6 bases). V was trimmed by 1 base and J by 6 bases, leaving 12 bases between them. CDR1 and CDR2 (germline): MNHNS, SASEGT. The CDR3 is 14 amino acids. CDR3 loop: CASSEEGGSDGYTF. The CDR3 DNA follows: TGTGCCAGCAGTGAAGAGGGGGGGTCGGATGGCTACACCTTC.

This clonotype was picked up a small number of times. The chain links TRBV6-1 to TRBJ1-2, with TRBD1 matching 9 bases. Germline loops: CDR1 MNHNS, CDR2 SASEGT. The CDR3 covers 11 residues. With 7 bases clipped from V and 9 bases from J, the junction kept 3 bases outside the gene matches. Here the CDR3 DNA reads TGTGCCAGCAAGGGACAGGGTCGCTACACCTTC. Protein sequence: CASKGQGRYTF.